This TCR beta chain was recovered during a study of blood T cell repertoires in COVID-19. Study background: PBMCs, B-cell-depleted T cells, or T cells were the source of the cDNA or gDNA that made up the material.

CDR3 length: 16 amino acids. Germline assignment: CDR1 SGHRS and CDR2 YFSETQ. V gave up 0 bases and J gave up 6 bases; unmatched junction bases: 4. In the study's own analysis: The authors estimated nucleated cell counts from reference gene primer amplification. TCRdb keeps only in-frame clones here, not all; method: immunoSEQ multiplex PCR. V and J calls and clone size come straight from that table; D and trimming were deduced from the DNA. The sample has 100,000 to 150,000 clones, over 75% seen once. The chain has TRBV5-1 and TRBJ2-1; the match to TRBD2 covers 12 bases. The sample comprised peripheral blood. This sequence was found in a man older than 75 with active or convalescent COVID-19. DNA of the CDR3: TGCGCCAGCAGCTTGGGCGGACTAGCGGGAATCAATGAGCAGTTCTTC. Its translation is CASSLGGLAGINEQFF.